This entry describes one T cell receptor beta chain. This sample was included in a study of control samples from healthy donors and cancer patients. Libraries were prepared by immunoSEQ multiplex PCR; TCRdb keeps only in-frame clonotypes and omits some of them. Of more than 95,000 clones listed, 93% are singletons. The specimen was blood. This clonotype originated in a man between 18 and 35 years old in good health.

In DNA, the CDR3 is TGTGCCAGCAGCGTAGGACTAGCGGGAGGCACCGGGGAGCTGTTTTTT. Its protein product is CASSVGLAGGTGELFF. The chain uses TRBV9 and TRBJ2-2; 13 nucleotides line up with TRBD2. This CDR3 region has 16 residues. V shed 0 bases and J 4 bases; nucleotides not matched to a gene: 0. Germline V gene lookup returns CDR1 SGDLS and CDR2 YYNGEE.